Following are 28 T cell receptor beta chains from one sample sequenced in a study of cytomegalovirus exposure and HLA in healthy donors. Researchers ran the PCR with 60 Vbeta and 13 Jbeta primers. The protocol was immunoSEQ multiplex PCR, while the TCRdb copy is restricted to in-frame clones and leaves out a portion. The sample holds about 72,000 clones. Sequenced sample: PBMCs. Receptors were obtained from a woman between 40 and 50 years old in good health and CMV-seropositive.

The J gene is TRBJ1-2, the V gene TRBV5-5; 8 positions match TRBD1. The CDR3 has 16 residues. The trim removed 2 bases at V and 4 bases at J, leaving 10 bases unmatched. Germline V gene data show CDR1 as SGHKS and CDR2 as YYEKEE (reference sequence). The CDR3 sequence: CASSFTETGVTYGYTF. In nucleotides, the CDR3 is TGTGCCAGCAGCTTTACTGAGACAGGGGTGACCTATGGCTACACCTTC.

This chain links TRBV7-2 with TRBJ2-1, with TRBD2 identical over 9 bases. J gave up 4 bases and V 3 bases, and 13 bases lay outside the gene matches. Germline CDR1 and CDR2: SGHTA and FQGNSA. CDR3 length equals 18 residues. In DNA form, the CDR3 reads TGTGCCAGCAGCTTGACCCCTCTAGCGGGATCCCATTACAATGAGCAGTTCTTC. Translated, it gives CASSLTPLAGSHYNEQFF.

The DNA of the CDR3 is TGTGCCAGCAGCTTGATTAGCGGGAGAGATACGCAGTATTTT. It translates to CASSLISGRDTQYF. V gene TRBV13 combines with J gene TRBJ2-3, with TRBD2 matching over 9 bases. The CDR3 covers 14 residues. V was clipped by 3 bases and J by 5 bases; unmatched bases: 3. Germline assignment: CDR1 PRHDT and CDR2 FYEKMQ (reference sequence).

The rearrangement joins TRBV7-9 to TRBJ2-7, with 9 bases matching TRBD2. The V and J ends lost 5 bases and 5 bases, in that order; junction bases with no gene match: 10. The length of the CDR3 is 15 residues. Germline V gene data show CDR1 as SEHNR and CDR2 as FQNEAQ (reference sequence). CDR3 nucleotides: TGTGCCAGCAGCCGACTTAGTAGCGGGAGCCACGAGCAGTACTTC. It specifies CASSRLSSGSHEQYF. Combining the CDR3 with reference TRBV7-9 and TRBJ2-7 gives the whole variable domain DTGVSQNPRHKITKRGQNVTFRCDPISEHNRLYWYRQTLGQGPEFLTYFQNEAQLEKSRLLSDRFSAERPKGSFSTLEIQRTEQGDSAMYLCASSRLSSGSHEQYFGPGTRLTVT.

The chain carries TRBV7-6 and TRBJ1-1; D not certain. There are 16 residues in the CDR3. From germline, CDR1 is SGHVS and CDR2 FNYEAQ. Trimming pared 5 bases from V and 0 bases from J, leaving 16 bases between. CDR3 in DNA: TGTGCCAGCAGCCCCAGACATCAGGTCATGAACACTGAAGCTTTCTTT. Its protein product is CASSPRHQVMNTEAFF.

V is TRBV11-2 and J is TRBJ1-1; possibly TRBD1 for D (6 bases). The germline V gene encodes CDR1 SGHAT and CDR2 FQNNGV. The V gene lost 0 bases and the J gene lost 10 bases, with 12 bases spanning the gap. This CDR3 spans 13 amino acids. CDR3 loop: CASSLDRGRGAFF. CDR3 DNA: TGTGCCAGCAGCTTAGATCGGGGCAGGGGAGCTTTCTTT. Full variable domain (missing parts from reference TRBV11-2 and TRBJ1-1): EAGVAQSPRYKIIEKRQSVAFWCNPISGHATLYWYQQILGQGPKLLIQFQNNGVVDDSQLPKDRFSAERLKGVDSTLKIQPAKLEDSAVYLCASSLDRGRGAFFGQGTRLTVV.

V usage is TRBV27 and J usage is TRBJ2-1, with 9 positions matching TRBD2. Per germline, CDR1 MNHEY and CDR2 SMNVEV (reference sequence). Trimming cost V 5 bases and J 7 bases; bases outside gene matches: 9. The CDR3 loop spans 15 amino acids. CDR3 residues: CASSPISGRKNEQFF. The CDR3 nucleotides are TGTGCCAGCAGTCCCATTAGCGGGAGAAAAAATGAGCAGTTCTTC.

The chain links TRBV7-8 to TRBJ2-7; 8 bases align to TRBD2. The V and J ends lost 5 bases and 3 bases, in that order; junction bases with no gene match: 15. Germline V gene sequence: CDR1 SGHVS, CDR2 FQNEAQ. The CDR3 is 17 amino acids. CDR3 sequence: CASSRGPQTSVGYEQYF. CDR3 in DNA: TGTGCCAGCAGCCGAGGGCCCCAGACTAGCGTGGGCTACGAGCAGTACTTC.

V and J are TRBV5-4 and TRBJ2-5; D is ambiguous. The CDR3 contains 16 residues. Germline CDR1 reads SGHNT; CDR2 reads YYREEE (reference sequence). The germline V and J ends were trimmed by 0 bases and 1 base, with 13 bases remaining between them. The CDR3, as DNA: TGTGCCAGCAGCTTGGGGGCCCCAGGTTTCCAAGAGACCCAGTACTTC. The encoded protein is CASSLGAPGFQETQYF.

This clone ranks as medium-sized in terms of frequency. V usage is TRBV7-9 and J usage is TRBJ2-3; 8 bases map to TRBD1. CDR3 size: 16 residues. V lost 0 bases, J lost 2 bases, and 4 bases stayed unmatched. CDR1 is SEHNR, CDR2 FQNEAQ, per germline (reference sequence). The CDR3 sequence: CASSLAETGDTDTQYF. CDR3 sequence (DNA): TGTGCCAGCAGCTTAGCGGAGACAGGGGACACAGATACGCAGTATTTT.

The chain combines TRBV7-3 with TRBJ2-5; D remains unclear. The CDR3 sequence is 15 residues long. CDR1 and CDR2 from the germline V gene are SGHTA and FQGTGA. Trimming pared 2 bases from V and 3 bases from J, leaving 13 bases between. The CDR3 DNA is TGTGCCAGCAGCTTATACTACCACACGGAAGAGACCCAGTACTTC. This translates into CASSLYYHTEETQYF.

CDR3: CASSEFQGNYGYTF. The CDR3 DNA follows: TGTGCCAGCAGTGAATTTCAGGGTAACTATGGCTACACCTTC. The gene calls are TRBV6-1 and TRBJ1-2, with a weak D call TRBD1 (5 bases). CDR1 is MNHNS, CDR2 SASEGT, per germline. The CDR3 has 14 amino acids. Trimming took off 2 bases at V and 1 base at J, with 8 bases between the two ends.

The genes are TRBV10-3 and TRBJ1-1; perhaps TRBD1 as D (6 bases). Germline CDR1 is ENHRY and CDR2 is SYGVKD. The CDR3 has 15 amino acids. V lost 7 bases to trimming and J lost 4 bases, with 19 bases between them. The CDR3 loop reads CAITRNRDSSTEAFF. CDR3 sequence (DNA): TGTGCCATCACCCGAAACAGGGATTCGAGCACTGAAGCTTTCTTT.

The chain recombines TRBV5-6 with TRBJ1-5; D is undetermined. V was pared by 5 bases and J by 4 bases, with 16 bases between. Looked up from germline, CDR1 is SGHDT and CDR2 is YYEEEE. The CDR3 totals 15 residues. CDR3 amino acids: CASSFDGMGNQPQHF. The CDR3 nucleotides read TGTGCCAGCAGTTTCGACGGGATGGGTAATCAGCCCCAGCATTTT. The entire variable domain, with the rest obtained from reference TRBV5-6 and TRBJ1-5, is as follows: DAGVTQSPTHLIKTRGQQVTLRCSPKSGHDTVSWYQQALGQGPQFIFQYYEEEERQRGNFPDRFSGHQFPNYSSELNVNALLLGDSALYLCASSFDGMGNQPQHFGDGTRLSIL.

The chain has TRBV9 and TRBJ2-7; D ambiguous. The CDR3 consists of 14 residues. In germline, CDR1 is SGDLS, CDR2 YYNGEE. The V and J ends lost 0 bases and 3 bases respectively, with 10 bases between them. The CDR3 region has the DNA TGTGCCAGCAGCGTAGATCAGTCGAACTACGAGCAGTACTTC. This codes for CASSVDQSNYEQYF.

V gene TRBV19 combines with J gene TRBJ2-4; 9 bases fit TRBD1. This CDR3 has 15 residues. The ends lost 9 bases at V and 2 bases at J; junction bases unmatched: 8. Germline CDR1 is LNHDA and CDR2 is SQIVND (reference sequence). DNA of the CDR3: TGTGCCAGCACGACAGGGGGGGGGACCAAAAACATTCAGTACTTC. It specifies CASTTGGGTKNIQYF.

J is TRBJ1-1 and V is TRBV7-2, with D possibly matching TRBD1 (5 bases). The ends were cut back, 5 bases at V and 4 bases at J, with 11 bases in the middle. The CDR3 covers 13 residues. Germline V gene data show CDR1 as SGHTA and CDR2 as FQGNSA. The CDR3 region is CASSARVTTEAFF. In nucleotides, the CDR3 is TGTGCCAGCAGCGCCAGGGTAACCACTGAAGCTTTCTTT.

The chain couples TRBV11-3 to TRBJ2-5; TRBD2 might be the D (5 bases). The germline gives CDR1 SGHNT, CDR2 YENEEA. This CDR3 region has 15 residues. V was pared by 3 bases and J by 1 base, with 12 bases between. The CDR3 protein is CASSFGAGRQETQYF. For the CDR3, the DNA is TGTGCCAGCAGCTTCGGCGCGGGCCGCCAAGAGACCCAGTACTTC.

The gene calls are TRBV19 and TRBJ2-3; 9 bases align to TRBD2. J gave up 2 bases and V 6 bases, and 6 bases lay outside the gene matches. This CDR3 has 15 amino acids. Looked up from germline, CDR1 is LNHDA and CDR2 is SQIVND (reference sequence). The CDR3 loop reads CASRGTSLDTDTQYF. DNA of the CDR3: TGTGCCAGTAGAGGGACTAGCTTGGACACAGATACGCAGTATTTT.

V and J are TRBV7-2 and TRBJ1-6; possibly TRBD1 for D (5 bases). The germline V and J ends were trimmed by 1 base and 5 bases, with 12 bases remaining between them. The CDR3 is 16 residues long. The germline V gene has CDR1 SGHTA and CDR2 FQGNSA. The CDR3 nucleotides read TGTGCCAGCAGCTTAGGACCAGGGTTTAATAATTCACCCCTCCACTTT. Translating it yields CASSLGPGFNNSPLHF.

This sequence joins TRBV28 and TRBJ2-1, with TRBD2 matching 8 bases. This CDR3 comprises 15 residues. After removal of 11 bases from V and 8 bases from J, the junction contained 17 bases not matched to a gene. CDR1 and CDR2 (germline): MDHEN, SYDVKM. CDR3 residues: CAASAGTRGFDEQFF. DNA of the CDR3: TGTGCCGCCAGCGCTGGGACTAGAGGCTTCGATGAGCAGTTCTTC.

V and J are TRBV11-2 and TRBJ2-4; tentative D call: TRBD2 (6 bases). The ends were cut back, 3 bases at V and 4 bases at J, with 13 bases in the middle. In germline, CDR1 is SGHAT, CDR2 FQNNGV. The CDR3 covers 15 residues. The DNA of the CDR3 is TGTGCCAGCAGCTTGGAGGGCTTTGGGAAAAACATTCAGTACTTC. Encoded protein: CASSLEGFGKNIQYF.

The chain carries TRBV7-6 and TRBJ2-5; 7 bases align to TRBD1. Germline lookup yields CDR1 SGHVS and CDR2 FNYEAQ. V lost 5 bases to trimming and J lost 5 bases; unmatched junction nucleotides: 8. CDR3 length: 14 residues. The CDR3 protein is CASSRTGVRETQYF. DNA for the CDR3: TGTGCCAGCAGCAGAACAGGGGTTAGGGAGACCCAGTACTTC. The whole variable domain, remainder taken from reference TRBV7-6 and TRBJ2-5, is GAGVSQSPRYKVTKRGQDVALRCDPISGHVSLYWYRQALGQGPEFLTYFNYEAQQDKSGLPNDRFSAERPEGSISTLTIQRTEQRDSAMYRCASSRTGVRETQYFGPGTRLLVL.

This chain uses TRBV5-6 with TRBJ2-7; the D is unclear. Germline assignment: CDR1 SGHDT and CDR2 YYEEEE. This CDR3 is built from 12 residues. Between the trimmed V and J ends, which lost 7 bases and 2 bases, there was a span of 10 bases. CDR3 residues: CASGQTPYEQYF. The CDR3 DNA reads TGTGCCAGCGGGCAGACACCCTACGAGCAGTACTTC.

This chain uses TRBV27 with TRBJ2-3; a possible D gene is TRBD2 (6 bases). From germline, CDR1 is MNHEY and CDR2 SMNVEV (reference sequence). The CDR3 is made up of 15 amino acids. V gave up 4 bases and J gave up 3 bases, with 14 bases separating them. The CDR3 loop is CASSSFGAGTDTQYF. The CDR3 DNA sequence: TGTGCCAGCAGTTCCTTTGGTGCGGGAACAGATACGCAGTATTTT.

The rearrangement joins TRBV18 to TRBJ2-1; D perhaps matches TRBD2 (6 bases). V was clipped by 3 bases and J by 5 bases, with 8 bases between them. From germline, CDR1 is KGHSH and CDR2 LQKENI. The CDR3 extends over 13 amino acids. CDR3 DNA: TGTGCCAGCTCACCGGGACTCAACAATGAGCAGTTCTTC. Its translation: CASSPGLNNEQFF.

This chain joins TRBV6-6 and TRBJ2-3; D is perhaps TRBD1 (6 bases). Trimming cost V 7 bases and J 11 bases, with 13 bases left between them. This CDR3 spans 11 amino acids. CDR1 is MNHNY and CDR2 is SVGAGI in the germline V gene (reference sequence). CDR3 DNA: TGTGCCAGCACCCAAGGGGGACAGCAGTATTTT. Translated, it gives CASTQGGQQYF.

V gene TRBV4-1 combines with J gene TRBJ2-7; maybe TRBD1 (6 bases). This CDR3 is built from 13 residues. Germline V gene sequence: CDR1 MGHRA, CDR2 YSYEKL. The V end was cut by 4 bases, the J end by 4 bases, with 11 bases between. For the CDR3, the DNA is TGCGCCAGCAGCCTAGGACAGAATTACGAGCAGTACTTC. Translation gives CASSLGQNYEQYF.